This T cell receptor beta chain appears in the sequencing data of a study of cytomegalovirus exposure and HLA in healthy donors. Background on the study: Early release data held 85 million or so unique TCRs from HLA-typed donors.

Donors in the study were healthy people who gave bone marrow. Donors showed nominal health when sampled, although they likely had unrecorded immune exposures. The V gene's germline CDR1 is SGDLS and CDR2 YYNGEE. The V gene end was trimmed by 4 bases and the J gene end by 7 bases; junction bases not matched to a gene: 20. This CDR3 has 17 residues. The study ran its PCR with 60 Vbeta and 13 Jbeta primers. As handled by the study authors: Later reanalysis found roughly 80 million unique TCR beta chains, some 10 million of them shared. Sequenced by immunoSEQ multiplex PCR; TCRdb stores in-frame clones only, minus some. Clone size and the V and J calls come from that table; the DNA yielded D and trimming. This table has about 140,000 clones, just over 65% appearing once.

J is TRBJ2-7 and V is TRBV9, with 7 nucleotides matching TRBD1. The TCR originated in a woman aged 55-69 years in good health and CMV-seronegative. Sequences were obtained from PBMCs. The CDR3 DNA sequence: TGTGCCAGCAGCCTCAGGGGCTTGACAGGGTCCCTCATAGAGCAGTACTTC. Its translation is CASSLRGLTGSLIEQYF. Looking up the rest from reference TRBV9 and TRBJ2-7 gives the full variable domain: DSGVTQTPKHLITATGQRVTLRCSPRSGDLSVYWYQQSLDQGLQFLIQYYNGEERAKGNILERFSAQQFPDLHSELNLSSLELGDSALYFCASSLRGLTGSLIEQYFGPGTRLTVT.